Listed below are T cell receptor beta chains from one sample, sequenced in a study of blood T cell repertoires in COVID-19. Assay used: immunoSEQ multiplex PCR; TCRdb lists only in-frame clones, some missing. The table shows about 170,000 clones, with about four fifths occurring only once. The sequencing sample was made of peripheral blood. The receptors here all came from a man aged 40-50 years who had recovered from COVID-19. Both conserved end residues are part of each CDR3. Fields, in order: D gene, V gene, clone size, J gene, CDR3 DNA, CDR3 protein. A D gene is named only where the DNA matches it firmly. For some rows the clone size is stated as once, few or many, or as a class when expanded; others skip it.

>-|TRBV7-9|-|TRBJ1-2
TGTGCCAGCAGCTTAGTTGGTCAGGCCGATGGGGGCTACACCTTC
CASSLVGQADGGYTF
>TRBD2|TRBV6-2/TRBV6-3|-|TRBJ2-7
TGTGCCAGCAGTTATGCGGGAGGCGGGCAGTACTTC
CASSYAGGGQYF
>TRBD1|TRBV10-3|-|TRBJ2-7
TGTGCCATCAGTTCGAGGGGGACAGGGGGCTACGAGCAGTACTTC
CAISSRGTGGYEQYF
>-|TRBV15|-|TRBJ2-7
TGTGCCACCAGCAGAGATTTCACAGGCGAGCAGTACTTC
CATSRDFTGEQYF
>-|TRBV4-2|-|TRBJ1-5
TGTGCCAGCAGCCAAGATAAGAATCAAGACTTTTTAGCCCAGCATTTT
CASSQDKNQDFLAQHF
>-|TRBV29-1|-|TRBJ2-7
TGCAGCGTTGAACGAGGGCCGATCTACGAGCAGTACTTC
CSVERGPIYEQYF
>TRBD2|TRBV2|-|TRBJ2-7
TGTGCCAGCCTAAGCGGGGCCCGTAGCGACTTC
CASLSGARSDF
>-|TRBV9|few|TRBJ1-1
TGTGCCAGCAGCGTAGCAGGGAACACTGAAGCTTTCTTT
CASSVAGNTEAFF
>TRBD1|TRBV9|-|TRBJ1-2
TGTGCCAGCAGCGGGGGTCTCAGGGGGCCCCAAAGTGGCTACACCTTC
CASSGGLRGPQSGYTF
>-|TRBV14|-|TRBJ1-2
TGTGCCAGCAGCCAAACCCGGGGGGACTATGGCTACACCTTC
CASSQTRGDYGYTF
>-|TRBV4-1|-|TRBJ2-7
TGCGCCAGCAGCCAGATGTATGGCTCCACCTACGAGCAGTACTTC
CASSQMYGSTYEQYF
>-|TRBV4-3|-|TRBJ2-3
TGCGCCAGCAGCGGCGCAGCGGGCTCTAGTCCTGATACGCAGTATTTT
CASSGAAGSSPDTQYF
>TRBD1|TRBV4-3|-|TRBJ1-2
TGCGCCAGCAGCCAAGGGGACAGACGCTATGGCTACACCTTC
CASSQGDRRYGYTF
>TRBD1|TRBV6-5|once|TRBJ1-6
TGTGCCAGCAGTTTATTATGGGACAGGGGTAATTCACCCCTCCACTTT
CASSLLWDRGNSPLHF
>TRBD2|TRBV4-2|-|TRBJ2-2
TGTGCCAGCAGCCAAGAGTCAGGCGGGGGTTCCGGGGAGCTGTTTTTT
CASSQESGGGSGELFF
>-|TRBV6-4|-|TRBJ1-6
TGTGCCAGCACCTTTGGCAGGGGTGATTCACCCCTCCACTTT
CASTFGRGDSPLHF
>TRBD1|TRBV5-6|once|TRBJ2-7
TGTGCCAGCAGCTTAGGGACAGAGTACGAGCAGTACTTC
CASSLGTEYEQYF
>TRBD1|TRBV14|-|TRBJ2-2
TGTGCCAGCAGAAGGCAGGGGGTTTCCGGGGAGCTGTTTTTT
CASRRQGVSGELFF
>TRBD1|TRBV7-3|-|TRBJ2-2
TGTGCCAGCAGCAAACGTACAGGGGCCGGGGAGCTGTTTTTT
CASSKRTGAGELFF
>-|TRBV30|-|TRBJ2-7
TGTGCCTGGAGTGTGGGGGGAGCCTACGAGCAGTACTTC
CAWSVGGAYEQYF
>-|TRBV19|-|TRBJ2-3
TGTGCCAGTAGGGACAGTACAGATACGCAGTATTTT
CASRDSTDTQYF
>TRBD1|TRBV27|-|TRBJ2-5
TGTGCCAGCAGTTTAGGGACAGGGTTCGGAGAGACCCAGTACTTC
CASSLGTGFGETQYF
>-|TRBV19|-|TRBJ1-2
TGTGCCAGTAGACAGGCTAACTATGGCTACACCTTC
CASRQANYGYTF
>TRBD2|TRBV7-8|-|TRBJ2-6
TGTGCCGGGATGGGGGGGTGGAGGGCCAACGTCCTGACTTTC
CAGMGGWRANVLTF
>-|TRBV4-1|-|TRBJ2-7
TGCGCCAGCAGCCAAGCGACTGGGGCACCCTACGAGCAGTACTTC
CASSQATGAPYEQYF
>-|TRBV6-6|-|TRBJ2-7
TGTGCCAGCAGTTACTCCCCTCTCGAGCAGTACTTC
CASSYSPLEQYF
>TRBD2|TRBV19|-|TRBJ2-7
TGTGCCAGTAGTTTGGGCAGCGGGACCTACGAGCAGTACTTC
CASSLGSGTYEQYF
>TRBD1|TRBV28|few|TRBJ1-2
TGTGCCAGCACTACAGGGGGGGTGGGTGGCTACACCTTC
CASTTGGVGGYTF
>TRBD1|TRBV5-6|-|TRBJ2-5
TGTGCCAGCAGCTTGGAGGGGGACAGGCAAGAGACCCAGTACTTC
CASSLEGDRQETQYF
>TRBD1|TRBV4-2|-|TRBJ1-4
TGTGCCAGCAGCCCGACAGGGCCGCAAGGCGAAAAACTGTTTTTT
CASSPTGPQGEKLFF
>-|TRBV3-1/TRBV3-2|-|TRBJ2-7
TGTGCCAGCAGCCAAGGCGGCGGTAAAGAGCAGTACTTC
CASSQGGGKEQYF
>-|TRBV10-2|-|TRBJ2-5
TGCGCCAGCAAAGACATCTCGTACCAAGAGACCCAGTACTTC
CASKDISYQETQYF
>-|TRBV10-3|once|TRBJ2-5
TGTGCCATCCAGGGGATGGAAGAAGGGACCCAGTACTTC
CAIQGMEEGTQYF
>TRBD1|TRBV6-2/TRBV6-3|-|TRBJ1-2
TGTGCCAGCAGTTACGCCGGGACAGCGGCTATCTATGGCTACACCTTC
CASSYAGTAAIYGYTF
>TRBD1|TRBV6-2/TRBV6-3|-|TRBJ2-7
TGTGCCAGCAGACCTGACAGGGTGACCTCCTACGAGCAGTACTTC
CASRPDRVTSYEQYF
>TRBD1|TRBV2|-|TRBJ2-7
TGTGCCAGCAGACCACAGGGGTACGAGCAGTACTTC
CASRPQGYEQYF
>-|TRBV28|few|TRBJ2-1
TGTGCCAGCAACCGGCAGGGCAATGAGCAGTTCTTC
CASNRQGNEQFF
>TRBD2|TRBV7-3|few|TRBJ2-7
TGTGCCAGCAGCCCTCGGCCTAGCGGGACTTTCGAGCAGTACTTC
CASSPRPSGTFEQYF
>TRBD1|TRBV7-3|-|TRBJ1-4
TGTGCCAGCAGCTTCTCCCCGACAGGGCAACCAACTAATGAAAAACTGTTTTTT
CASSFSPTGQPTNEKLFF
>-|TRBV4-3|-|TRBJ2-2
TGCGCCAGCAGCCAAGATAGAGGAACGAACACCGGGGAGCTGTTTTTT
CASSQDRGTNTGELFF
>-|TRBV29-1|-|TRBJ2-1
TGCAGCGCCGAGAATTACAATGAGCAGTTCTTC
CSAENYNEQFF
>-|TRBV4-1|-|TRBJ1-1
TGCGCCAGCAGCCCTAAGCGCCTGAACACTGAAGCTTTCTTT
CASSPKRLNTEAFF
>TRBD2|TRBV7-6|few|TRBJ2-1
TGTGCCAGCAGCGTGGGACTAGCGGGAGTGAATGAGCAGTTCTTC
CASSVGLAGVNEQFF
>TRBD1|TRBV2|-|TRBJ1-6
TGTGCCAGCAGGGCGGACAGGGGTTCCTATAATTCACCCCTCCACTTT
CASRADRGSYNSPLHF
>TRBD1|TRBV6-5|-|TRBJ2-5
TGTGCCAGCAGTTTCGGGACAGGGGTGCAAGAGACCCAGTACTTC
CASSFGTGVQETQYF
>TRBD1|TRBV6-2/TRBV6-3|once|TRBJ2-5
TGTGCCAGCAGTAATGGACAGGTAGAGACCCAGTACTTC
CASSNGQVETQYF
>TRBD2|TRBV11-2|-|TRBJ2-5
TGTGCCAGCAGTTCCGGAAAGGGAGGGGAGACCCAGTACTTC
CASSSGKGGETQYF
>-|TRBV21-1|-|TRBJ2-2
TGTGCCAGCAGCAAATACCTACTCACCATCAAACAGGGGGCGAACGCCGGGGAGCTGTTTTTT
CASSKYLLTIKQGANAGELFF
>TRBD2|TRBV19|-|TRBJ2-6
TGTGCCAGTACCATAGGGAGGGCGGGGGCCAACGTCCTGACTTTC
CASTIGRAGANVLTF
>TRBD1|TRBV11-3|few|TRBJ1-1
TGTGCCAGCAGCTCATACAGGGGGCTGAACACTGAAGCTTTCTTT
CASSSYRGLNTEAFF
>-|TRBV9|-|TRBJ2-3
TGTGCCAGCAGCCGTTCAGACTTTCCTCCCGATACGCAGTATTTT
CASSRSDFPPDTQYF
>TRBD1|TRBV7-3|-|TRBJ2-3
TGTGCCAGCAGCTTAACGGGGGTAGGGACAGGGGACGATACGCAGTATTTT
CASSLTGVGTGDDTQYF
>-|TRBV21-1|-|TRBJ1-1
TGTGCCAGCAGCAAAGTGCAAGCCATTGAAGCTTTCTTT
CASSKVQAIEAFF
>TRBD2|TRBV7-8|-|TRBJ2-7
TGTGCCAGCAGCTTTCACGGGGGGAACGAGCAGTACTTC
CASSFHGGNEQYF
>-|TRBV18|-|TRBJ2-5
TGTGCCAGCTCACCTACAGGGCCGGTTGGAGAGACCCAGTACTTC
CASSPTGPVGETQYF
>-|TRBV5-4|-|TRBJ2-1
TGTGCCAGCGGGGGGGGCGGGCCGAGCTCCTACAATGAGCAGTTCTTC
CASGGGGPSSYNEQFF
>-|TRBV30|-|TRBJ1-4
TGTGCCTGGAGTTTAGTTAATGAAAAACTGTTTTTT
CAWSLVNEKLFF
>-|TRBV7-2|-|TRBJ2-7
TGTGCCAGCAGCCCCGGGGGTCCAAAGCGAGACGAGCAGTACTTC
CASSPGGPKRDEQYF
>-|TRBV7-2|-|TRBJ2-7
TGTGCCAGCAGCTTAGTTGGGGGGGCAGGCTCCTACGAGCAGTACTTC
CASSLVGGAGSYEQYF
>-|TRBV4-3|-|TRBJ1-2
TGCGCCAGCAGCCAAGGCCCAGGGCCCACATATGGCTACACCTTC
CASSQGPGPTYGYTF